This T cell receptor beta chain came from a study of technical replicates of blood from a handful of donors. This clone was counted a few times. Repertoires were generated with immunoSEQ multiplex PCR, while TCRdb's copy carries only in-frame clones and drops some. This table holds approximately 13,000 clones, approximately 86% found once. Trimming took off 7 bases at V and 2 bases at J, with 12 bases between the two ends. CDR3 size: 13 residues. The germline V gene encodes CDR1 MNHEY and CDR2 SMNVEV (reference sequence). Sequencing used PBMCs. The source of this sequence is a human donor in good health. The chain employs TRBV27 and TRBJ2-7; D uncertain. The CDR3, as DNA: TGTGCCAGCATCCTGCCCAGGACCTACGAGCAGTACTTC. Protein: CASILPRTYEQYF.